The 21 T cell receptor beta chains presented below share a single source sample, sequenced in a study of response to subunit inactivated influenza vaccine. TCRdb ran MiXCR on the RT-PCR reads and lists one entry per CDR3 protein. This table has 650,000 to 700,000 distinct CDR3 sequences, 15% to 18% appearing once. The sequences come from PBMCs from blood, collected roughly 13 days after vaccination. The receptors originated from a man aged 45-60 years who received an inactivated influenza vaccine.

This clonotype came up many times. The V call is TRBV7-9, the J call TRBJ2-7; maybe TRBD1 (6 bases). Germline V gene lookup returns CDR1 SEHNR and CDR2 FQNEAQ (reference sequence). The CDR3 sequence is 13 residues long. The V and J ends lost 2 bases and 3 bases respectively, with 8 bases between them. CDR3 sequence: CASSLTGIYEQYF. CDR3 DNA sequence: TGTGCCAGCAGCTTAACAGGGATCTACGAGCAGTACTTC.

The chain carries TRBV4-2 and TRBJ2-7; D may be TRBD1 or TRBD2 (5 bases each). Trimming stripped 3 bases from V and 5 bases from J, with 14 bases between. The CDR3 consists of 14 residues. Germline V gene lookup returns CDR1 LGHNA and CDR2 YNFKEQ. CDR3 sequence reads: CASSQRDGQDEQYF. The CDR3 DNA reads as TGTGCCAGCAGCCAGAGGGACGGCCAGGACGAGCAGTACTTC.

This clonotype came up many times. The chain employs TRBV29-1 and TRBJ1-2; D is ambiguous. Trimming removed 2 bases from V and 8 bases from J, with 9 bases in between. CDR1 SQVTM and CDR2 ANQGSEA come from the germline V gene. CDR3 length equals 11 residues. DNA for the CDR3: TGCAGCGTTGAATCGCTTTTCGGCTACACCTTC. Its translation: CSVESLFGYTF.

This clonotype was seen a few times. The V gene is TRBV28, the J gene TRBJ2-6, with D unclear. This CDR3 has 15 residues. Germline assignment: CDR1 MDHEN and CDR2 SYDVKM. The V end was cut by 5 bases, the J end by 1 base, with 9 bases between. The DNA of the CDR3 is TGTGCCAGCAGTATCGGAGCTTCTGGGGCCAACGTCCTGACTTTC. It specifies CASSIGASGANVLTF.

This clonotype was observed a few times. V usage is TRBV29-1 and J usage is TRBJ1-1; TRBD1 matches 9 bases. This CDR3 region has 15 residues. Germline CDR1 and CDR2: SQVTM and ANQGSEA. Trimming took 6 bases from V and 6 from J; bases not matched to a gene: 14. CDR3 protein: CSVILYRGRGAEAFF. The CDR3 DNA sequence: TGCAGCGTAATCCTCTACAGGGGGCGAGGCGCTGAAGCTTTCTTT.

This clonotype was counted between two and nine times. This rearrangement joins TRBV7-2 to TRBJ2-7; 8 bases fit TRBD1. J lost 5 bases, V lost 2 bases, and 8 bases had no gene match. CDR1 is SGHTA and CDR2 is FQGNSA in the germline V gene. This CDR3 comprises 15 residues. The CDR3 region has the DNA TGTGCCAGCAGCTTAAGTGGACAGGGACTGAACGAGCAGTACTTC. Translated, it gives CASSLSGQGLNEQYF.

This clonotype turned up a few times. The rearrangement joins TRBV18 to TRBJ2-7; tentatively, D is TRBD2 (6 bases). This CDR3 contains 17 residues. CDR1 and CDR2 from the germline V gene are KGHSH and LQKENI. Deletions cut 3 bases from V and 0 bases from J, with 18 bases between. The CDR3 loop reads CASSPITPGASSYEQYF. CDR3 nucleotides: TGTGCCAGCTCACCGATAACCCCGGGAGCCAGCTCCTACGAGCAGTACTTC.

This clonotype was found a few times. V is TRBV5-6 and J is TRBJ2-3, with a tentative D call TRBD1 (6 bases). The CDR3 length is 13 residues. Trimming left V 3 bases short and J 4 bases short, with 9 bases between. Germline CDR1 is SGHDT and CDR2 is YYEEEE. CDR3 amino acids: CASSYAGADTQYF. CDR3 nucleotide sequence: TGTGCCAGCAGCTACGCAGGGGCAGATACGCAGTATTTT. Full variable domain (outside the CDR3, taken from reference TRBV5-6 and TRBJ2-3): DAGVTQSPTHLIKTRGQQVTLRCSPKSGHDTVSWYQQALGQGPQFIFQYYEEEERQRGNFPDRFSGHQFPNYSSELNVNALLLGDSALYLCASSYAGADTQYFGPGTRLTVL.

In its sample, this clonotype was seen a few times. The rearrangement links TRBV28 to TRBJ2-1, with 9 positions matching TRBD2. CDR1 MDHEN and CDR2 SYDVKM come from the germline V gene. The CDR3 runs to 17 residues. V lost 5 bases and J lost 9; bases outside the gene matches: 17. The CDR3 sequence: CASSPLWRGGSIGEQFF. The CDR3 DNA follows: TGTGCCAGCAGTCCCCTGTGGCGGGGGGGATCAATCGGTGAGCAGTTCTTC.

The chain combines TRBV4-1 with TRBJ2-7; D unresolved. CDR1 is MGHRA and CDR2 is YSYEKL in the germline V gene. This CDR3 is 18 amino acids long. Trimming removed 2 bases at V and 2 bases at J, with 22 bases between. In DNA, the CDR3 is TGCGCCAGCAGCCAATTTCGGCTAGGAGAGCCCCGTCCCTACGAGCAGTACTTC. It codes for CASSQFRLGEPRPYEQYF.

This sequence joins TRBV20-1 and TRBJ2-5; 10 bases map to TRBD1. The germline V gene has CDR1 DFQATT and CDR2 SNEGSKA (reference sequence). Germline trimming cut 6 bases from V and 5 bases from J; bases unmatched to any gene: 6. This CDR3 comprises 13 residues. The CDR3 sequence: CSAPRQGAETQYF. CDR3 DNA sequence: TGCAGTGCCCCTCGACAGGGGGCGGAGACCCAGTACTTC.

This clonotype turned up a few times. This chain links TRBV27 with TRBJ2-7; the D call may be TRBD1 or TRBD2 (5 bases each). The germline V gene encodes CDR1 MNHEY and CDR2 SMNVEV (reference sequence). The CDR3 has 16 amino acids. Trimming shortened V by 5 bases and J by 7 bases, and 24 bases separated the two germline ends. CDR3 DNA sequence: TGTGCCAGCAGTCCGTCCGGGGACCCACGGTATCAGGAGCAGTACTTC. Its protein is CASSPSGDPRYQEQYF.

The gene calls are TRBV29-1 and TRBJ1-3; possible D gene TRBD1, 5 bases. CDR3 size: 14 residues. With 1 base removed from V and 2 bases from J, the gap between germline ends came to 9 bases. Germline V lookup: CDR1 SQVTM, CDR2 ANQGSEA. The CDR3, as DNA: TGCAGCGTTGAAGGGCCAGGGACTGGAAACACCATATATTTT. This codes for CSVEGPGTGNTIYF.

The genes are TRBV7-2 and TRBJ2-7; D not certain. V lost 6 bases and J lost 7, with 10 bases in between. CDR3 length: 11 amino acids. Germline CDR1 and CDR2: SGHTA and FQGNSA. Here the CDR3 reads CASSHLREQYF. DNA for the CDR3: TGTGCCAGCAGTCATCTAAGGGAGCAGTACTTC.

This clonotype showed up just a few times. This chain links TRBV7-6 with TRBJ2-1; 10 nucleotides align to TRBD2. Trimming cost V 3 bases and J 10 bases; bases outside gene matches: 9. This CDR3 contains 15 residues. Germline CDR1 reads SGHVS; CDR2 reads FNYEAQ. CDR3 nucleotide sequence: TGTGCCAGCAGCTTTGTCCCCGGGACTAGCGCGGAGCAGTTCTTC. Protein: CASSFVPGTSAEQFF.

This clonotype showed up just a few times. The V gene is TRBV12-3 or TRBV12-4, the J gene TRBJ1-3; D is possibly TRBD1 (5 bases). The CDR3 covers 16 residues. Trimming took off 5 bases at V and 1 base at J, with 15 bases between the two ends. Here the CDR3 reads CASSPITGPSGNTIYF. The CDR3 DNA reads TGTGCCAGCAGTCCCATTACAGGACCTTCTGGAAACACCATATATTTT.

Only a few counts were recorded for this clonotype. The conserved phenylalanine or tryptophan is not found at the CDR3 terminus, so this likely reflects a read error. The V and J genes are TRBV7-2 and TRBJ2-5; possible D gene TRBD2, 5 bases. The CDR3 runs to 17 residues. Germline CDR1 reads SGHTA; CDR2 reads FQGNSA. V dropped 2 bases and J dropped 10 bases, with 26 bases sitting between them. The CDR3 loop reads CASSLMLPGGSSFIQYI. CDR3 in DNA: TGTGCCAGCAGCTTAATGCTCCCAGGAGGCAGTTCATTTATCCAGTACATC.

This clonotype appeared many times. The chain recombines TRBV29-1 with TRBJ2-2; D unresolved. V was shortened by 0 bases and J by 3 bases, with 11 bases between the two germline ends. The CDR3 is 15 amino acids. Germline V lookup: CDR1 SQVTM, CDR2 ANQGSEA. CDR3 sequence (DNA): TGCAGCGTTGAAGATGGGGTCGGGTACACCGGGGAGCTGTTTTTT. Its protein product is CSVEDGVGYTGELFF.

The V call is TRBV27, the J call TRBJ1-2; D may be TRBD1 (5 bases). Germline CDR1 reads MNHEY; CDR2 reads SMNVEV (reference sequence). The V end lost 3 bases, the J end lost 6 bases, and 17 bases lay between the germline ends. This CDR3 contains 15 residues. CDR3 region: CASSLGPPRVHGYTF. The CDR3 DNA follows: TGTGCCAGCAGTTTGGGGCCGCCGAGGGTCCATGGCTACACCTTC.

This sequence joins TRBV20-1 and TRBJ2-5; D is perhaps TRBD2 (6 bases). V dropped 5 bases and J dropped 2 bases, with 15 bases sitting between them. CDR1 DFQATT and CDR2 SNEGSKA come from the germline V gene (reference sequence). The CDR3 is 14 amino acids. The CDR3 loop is CSARGRRGQETQYF. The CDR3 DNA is TGCAGTGCTCGAGGGCGGAGGGGACAAGAGACCCAGTACTTC.

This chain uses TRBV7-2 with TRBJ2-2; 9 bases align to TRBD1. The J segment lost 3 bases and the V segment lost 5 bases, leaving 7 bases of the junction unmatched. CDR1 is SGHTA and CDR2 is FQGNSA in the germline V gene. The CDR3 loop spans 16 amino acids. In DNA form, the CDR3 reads TGTGCCAGCAGCGTCACAGGGGGCTACGACACCGGGGAGCTGTTTTTT. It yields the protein CASSVTGGYDTGELFF.